This record covers a single TCR beta chain. The data were obtained in a study of blood T cell repertoires in COVID-19. Overall study: Researchers got acute and convalescent COVID-19 samples from the United States, Italy and Spain.

Original data processing: By means of reference gene primer amplification, nucleated cell counts were estimated. The protocol was immunoSEQ multiplex PCR, while the TCRdb copy is restricted to in-frame clones and leaves out a portion. The D gene and trimming were derived from the DNA, and the V and J assignments and clone size from that table. The table lists 35,000 to 40,000 clones, under 90% of them singletons. The CDR3 is made up of 14 amino acids. Per germline, CDR1 MNHEY and CDR2 SVGAGI. Losses at the gene ends were 4 bases for V and 4 bases for J; bases not matched to a gene: 6. The clonotype was recovered from a man between 60 and 75 years old with COVID-19, enrolled during active disease. V usage is TRBV6-5 and J usage is TRBJ1-1; 7 nucleotides line up with TRBD1. Source material: peripheral blood. CDR3 in DNA: TGTGCCAGCAGTTCAACAGGGGATGTCACTGAAGCTTTCTTT. Amino acid sequence: CASSSTGDVTEAFF.